These 19 T cell receptor beta chains were all obtained from the same sample, sequenced in a study of cytomegalovirus exposure and HLA in healthy donors (dated 2017 in TCRdb). Library method: the immunoSEQ multiplex PCR assay. A mixture of 60 forward primers for TCR Vbeta segments and 13 reverse primers for TCR Jbeta segments was used in the multiplex PCR. TCRdb's version of the immuneACCESS table is confined to in-frame rearrangements and falls short of the full clone set. An unresolved V gene accounts for under half of the shortfall where checked; the remainder is of unknown origin. Counted in this sample were some 130,000 clones; roughly 82% of them appeared once. The ten largest account for about 11% of the sample. What was sequenced was PBMCs. All receptors derive from a male donor in good health and CMV-seropositive.

V is TRBV7-2 and J is TRBJ2-1, with a possible D match to TRBD2 (6 bases). There are 16 residues in the CDR3. V dropped 4 bases and J dropped 2 bases, with 15 bases sitting between them. Germline values: CDR1 SGHTA, CDR2 FQGNSA. The CDR3 nucleotides read TGTGCCAGCAGCTCCTTTGGAGGGTCAACCTACAATGAGCAGTTCTTC. This codes for CASSSFGGSTYNEQFF. Combining the CDR3 with reference TRBV7-2 and TRBJ2-1 gives the whole variable domain GAGVSQSPSNKVTEKGKDVELRCDPISGHTALYWYRQSLGQGLEFLIYFQGNSAPDKSGLPSDRFSAERTGGSVSTLTIQRTQQEDSAVYLCASSSFGGSTYNEQFFGPGTRLTVL.

The V gene is TRBV5-1, the J gene TRBJ1-2, with TRBD1 as a possible D gene (6 bases). Trimming took off 0 bases at V and 8 bases at J, with 8 bases between the two ends. Germline V gene data show CDR1 as SGHRS and CDR2 as YFSETQ. The CDR3 is 12 residues long. DNA for the CDR3: TGCGCCAGCAGCTTGGGGGGGCAAGGCTACACCTTC. Amino acid sequence: CASSLGGQGYTF.

V gene TRBV15 combines with J gene TRBJ2-5; weak D call: TRBD2 (6 bases). The CDR3 sequence is 15 residues long. The V gene lost 0 bases and the J gene lost 5 bases, with 13 bases spanning the gap. Germline V CDR1 and CDR2: LNHNV, YYDKDF (reference sequence). Written as DNA, the CDR3 is TGTGCCACCAGCAGAGAAACGGGAGTTCGGGAGACCCAGTACTTC. This codes for CATSRETGVRETQYF.

This clone has only a few counts. This chain links TRBV5-1 with TRBJ2-7, with 9 bases identical to TRBD1. CDR3 size: 15 residues. V shed 0 bases and J 6 bases; nucleotides not matched to a gene: 7. Germline V gives CDR1 SGHRS, CDR2 YFSETQ. CDR3: CASSLETGQGAEQYF. CDR3 coding DNA: TGCGCCAGCAGCTTGGAGACGGGACAGGGTGCCGAGCAGTACTTC.

The V call is TRBV9, the J call TRBJ2-5; the D gene is possibly TRBD2 (6 bases). V was pared by 4 bases and J by 3 bases, with 19 bases between. This CDR3 contains 16 residues. Germline-derived CDR1 and CDR2 are SGDLS and YYNGEE. The CDR3 is CASSPPGVRKKETQYF. The DNA of the CDR3 is TGTGCCAGCAGCCCCCCGGGGGTCCGGAAGAAAGAGACCCAGTACTTC. The whole variable domain, remainder taken from reference TRBV9 and TRBJ2-5, is DSGVTQTPKHLITATGQRVTLRCSPRSGDLSVYWYQQSLDQGLQFLIQYYNGEERAKGNILERFSAQQFPDLHSELNLSSLELGDSALYFCASSPPGVRKKETQYFGPGTRLLVL.

The chain employs TRBV28 and TRBJ2-1; D is uncertain. CDR1 is MDHEN, CDR2 SYDVKM, per germline. Between the trimmed V and J ends, which lost 5 bases and 10 bases, there was a span of 18 bases. This CDR3 has 14 residues. CDR3 region: CASSGQLRLGEQFF. DNA of the CDR3: TGTGCCAGCAGTGGTCAGCTTCGTCTCGGGGAGCAGTTCTTC.

The chain couples TRBV7-3 to TRBJ2-1; 11 bases agree with TRBD2. Germline CDR1 reads SGHTA; CDR2 reads FQGTGA. The CDR3 loop spans 15 amino acids. The V segment lost 5 bases and the J segment 6 bases; nucleotides outside the gene matches: 6. The CDR3 nucleotides are TGTGCCAGCAGCCAAGGGACTAGCGGAACCAATGAGCAGTTCTTC. Translating it yields CASSQGTSGTNEQFF.

The J gene is TRBJ2-1, the V gene TRBV27, with TRBD2 identical over 11 bases. Germline V lookup: CDR1 MNHEY, CDR2 SMNVEV (reference sequence). The V segment lost 3 bases and the J segment 4 bases; nucleotides outside the gene matches: 8. This CDR3 comprises 17 residues. The CDR3 bases are TGTGCCAGCAGTTTTTATCCCGCTAGCGGGAGGTACAATGAGCAGTTCTTC. It specifies CASSFYPASGRYNEQFF.

This chain uses TRBV28 with TRBJ1-1; maybe TRBD1 (6 bases). The CDR3 is made up of 14 amino acids. Trimming took off 4 bases at V and 9 bases at J, with 18 bases between the two ends. The germline V gene has CDR1 MDHEN and CDR2 SYDVKM. In DNA, the CDR3 is TGTGCCAGCAGTTCGCCGCGACAGGTCTCCCAAGCTTTCTTT. It yields the protein CASSSPRQVSQAFF.

CDR3 DNA sequence: TGTGCCAGCAGCTTATCATCACGGAGCTCCTACGAGCAGTACTTC. The encoded protein is CASSLSSRSSYEQYF. The chain uses TRBV11-2 and TRBJ2-7; D remains unclear. CDR1 is SGHAT, CDR2 FQNNGV, per germline. This CDR3 comprises 15 residues. Trimming cost V 2 bases and J 0 bases, with 11 bases left between them.

The chain uses TRBV7-9 and TRBJ2-7; no reliable D call. V was shortened by 5 bases and J by 2 bases, with 7 bases between the two germline ends. In germline, CDR1 is SEHNR, CDR2 FQNEAQ (reference sequence). The CDR3 runs to 12 residues. The CDR3 spells CASSPLTYEQYF. CDR3 DNA sequence: TGTGCCAGCAGCCCACTGACCTACGAGCAGTACTTC.

The genes are TRBV30 and TRBJ1-1, with a possible D match to TRBD1 (6 bases). This CDR3 spans 15 amino acids. Germline assignment: CDR1 GTSNPN and CDR2 SVGIG (reference sequence). The V and J ends lost 0 bases and 4 bases respectively, with 15 bases between them. The CDR3 bases are TGTGCCTGGAGTGTACGGGGGGCCGGACGCACTGAAGCTTTCTTT. Translated, it gives CAWSVRGAGRTEAFF.

V gene TRBV28 combines with J gene TRBJ1-5, with no clear D. The CDR3 is 14 amino acids. CDR1 MDHEN and CDR2 SYDVKM come from the germline V gene. V was cut by 3 bases and J by 7 bases, with 13 bases left in between. The CDR3 DNA sequence: TGTGCCAGCAGTTTTATCGAGGGAGACCAGCCCCAGCATTTT. It encodes CASSFIEGDQPQHF.

The V gene is TRBV5-6, the J gene TRBJ1-5; 10 bases line up with TRBD1. Germline trimming cut 2 bases from V and 5 bases from J; bases unmatched to any gene: 10. Germline CDR1 SGHDT, CDR2 YYEEEE. CDR3 length: 17 residues. CDR3 sequence: CASSFSLGQGFHQPQHF. CDR3 in DNA: TGTGCCAGCAGCTTTAGTCTGGGACAGGGGTTTCATCAGCCCCAGCATTTT.

Notes on this clone: The sample has other DNA sequences that encode this CDR3 too. The CDR3 nucleotides read TGTGCCAGCAGCCCGCACCGCGGACTTACTAAGAGCGCTGAGCAGTTCTTC. Its translation is CASSPHRGLTKSAEQFF. The V gene is TRBV14, the J gene TRBJ2-1, with a possible D match to TRBD2 (5 bases). Trimming shortened V by 4 bases and J by 9 bases, and 25 bases separated the two germline ends. The CDR3 is 17 residues long. CDR1 and CDR2 from the germline V gene are SGHDN and FVKESK.

This clone was counted once. In nucleotides, the CDR3 is TGTGCCAGCTCACCTCAACCGGGGGTTAACACCGGGGAGCTGTTTTTT. Encoded protein: CASSPQPGVNTGELFF. The chain uses TRBV18 and TRBJ2-2; tentative D call: TRBD2 (6 bases). The CDR3 totals 16 residues. Germline lookup yields CDR1 KGHSH and CDR2 LQKENI. V was pared by 3 bases and J by 2 bases, with 13 bases between.

This clone was counted only a few times. With only one base between it and a far larger clone, this is likely a read error. This CDR3 is also generated by other DNA sequences in the sample. This chain connects TRBV7-9 to TRBJ2-5; a possible D gene is TRBD2 (6 bases). Per germline, CDR1 SEHNR and CDR2 FQNEAQ (reference sequence). The CDR3 has 14 residues. CDR3: CASSSTSMGETQYF. CDR3 DNA sequence: TGTGCTAGCAGCTCGACTAGTATGGGGGAGACCCAGTACTTC.

This rearrangement joins TRBV2 to TRBJ2-5; TRBD1 or TRBD2 may be the D gene (5 bases each). Deletions cut 10 bases from V and 0 bases from J, with 15 bases between. Germline assignment: CDR1 SNHLY and CDR2 FYNNEI. The CDR3 runs to 14 residues. The CDR3 DNA is TGTGCCATCAGACAGCGGTGGGACCAAGAGACCCAGTACTTC. Residues: CAIRQRWDQETQYF.

This chain uses TRBV10-3 with TRBJ2-7; 11 nucleotides line up with TRBD2. This CDR3 spans 12 amino acids. Per the germline V gene, CDR1 is ENHRY and CDR2 is SYGVKD. J lost 2 bases, V lost 11 bases, and 2 bases had no gene match. Written as DNA, the CDR3 is TGTGCCGTGGGACTAGCGGCCTACGAGCAGTACTTC. Amino acid sequence: CAVGLAAYEQYF.